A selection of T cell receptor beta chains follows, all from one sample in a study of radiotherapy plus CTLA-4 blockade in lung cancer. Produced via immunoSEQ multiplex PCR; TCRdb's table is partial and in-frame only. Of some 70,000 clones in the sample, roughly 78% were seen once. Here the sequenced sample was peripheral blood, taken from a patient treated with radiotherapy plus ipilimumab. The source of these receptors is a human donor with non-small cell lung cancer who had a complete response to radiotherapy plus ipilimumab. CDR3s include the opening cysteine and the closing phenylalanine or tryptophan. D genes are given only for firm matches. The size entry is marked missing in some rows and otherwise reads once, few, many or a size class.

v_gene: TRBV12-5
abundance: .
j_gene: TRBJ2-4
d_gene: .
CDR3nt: TGTGCTAGTGGTTTGCCTCCCCCCGAGGGCAAAAACATTCAGTACTTC
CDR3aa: CASGLPPPEGKNIQYF

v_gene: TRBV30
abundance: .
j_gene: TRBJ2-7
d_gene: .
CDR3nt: TGTGCCTGGAGTGTACCCCCTAGCTCCTACGAGCAGTACTTC
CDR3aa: CAWSVPPSSYEQYF

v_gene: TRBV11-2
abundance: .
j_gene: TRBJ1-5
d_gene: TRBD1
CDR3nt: TGTGCCAGCAGCTTAGATACAGGGGTGGGTCAGCCCCAGCATTTT
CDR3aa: CASSLDTGVGQPQHF

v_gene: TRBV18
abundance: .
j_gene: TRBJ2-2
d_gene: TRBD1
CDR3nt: TGTGCCAGCTCACCCCTGACAGGGTACAGCGGGGAGCTGTTTTTT
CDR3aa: CASSPLTGYSGELFF

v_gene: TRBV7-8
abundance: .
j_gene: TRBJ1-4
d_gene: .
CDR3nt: TGTGCCAGCAGCCAATGGGCATACGCAACTAATGAAAAACTGTTTTTT
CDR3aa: CASSQWAYATNEKLFF

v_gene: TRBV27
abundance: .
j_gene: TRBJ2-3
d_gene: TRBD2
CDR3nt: TGTGCCAGCAGTGGAAGTAGCGGGAGGGCCAGTACGCAGTATTTT
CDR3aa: CASSGSSGRASTQYF

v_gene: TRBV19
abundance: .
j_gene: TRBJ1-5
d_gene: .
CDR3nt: TGTGCCAGTAGTCCTCAGGGCCTACCGGGCAATCAGCCCCAGCATTTT
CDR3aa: CASSPQGLPGNQPQHF

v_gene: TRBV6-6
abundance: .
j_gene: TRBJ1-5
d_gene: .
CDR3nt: TGTGCCAGCAGTACCACTGATCAGCCCCAGCATTTT
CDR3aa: CASSTTDQPQHF

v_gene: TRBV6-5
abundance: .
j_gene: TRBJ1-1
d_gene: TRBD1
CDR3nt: TGTGCCAGCAGTTACGGGGACAGGATGAACACTGAAGCTTTCTTT
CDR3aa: CASSYGDRMNTEAFF

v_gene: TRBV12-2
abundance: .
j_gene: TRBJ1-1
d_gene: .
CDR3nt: TGTGCAAGTCTCAACGCTAGGACAGGGGAGTACACTGAAGCTTTCTTT
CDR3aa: CASLNARTGEYTEAFF

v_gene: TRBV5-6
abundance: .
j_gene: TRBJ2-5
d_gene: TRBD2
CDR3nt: TGTGCCAGCAGCTCTCTGACTAGCGGTCAAGAGACCCAGTACTTC
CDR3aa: CASSSLTSGQETQYF

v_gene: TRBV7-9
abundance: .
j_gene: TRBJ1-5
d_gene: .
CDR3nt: TGTGCCAGCAGCTCAACAGATAGCAATCAGCCCCAGCATTTT
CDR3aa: CASSSTDSNQPQHF

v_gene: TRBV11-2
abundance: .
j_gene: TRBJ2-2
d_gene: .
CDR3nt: TGTGCCAGCAGCTTATATGGGGGAGGCCTGAACACCGGGGAGCTGTTTTTT
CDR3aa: CASSLYGGGLNTGELFF

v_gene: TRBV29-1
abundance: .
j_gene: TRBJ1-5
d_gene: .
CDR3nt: TGCAGCGTTCTGTTGGGGGGGACTCAGCCCCAGCATTTT
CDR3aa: CSVLLGGTQPQHF

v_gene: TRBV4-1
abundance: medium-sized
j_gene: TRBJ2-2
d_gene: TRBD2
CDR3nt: TGCGCCAGCAGCCAGGGGGGACTAGCGGGAGTGGGCACCGGGGAGCTGTTTTTT
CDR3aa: CASSQGGLAGVGTGELFF

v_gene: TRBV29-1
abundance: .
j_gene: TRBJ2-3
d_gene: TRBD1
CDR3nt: TGCAGCGTTGGGACAGGACGCACAGATACGCAGTATTTT
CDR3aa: CSVGTGRTDTQYF

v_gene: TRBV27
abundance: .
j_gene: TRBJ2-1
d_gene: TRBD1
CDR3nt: TGTGCCAGCAGTTCCGGGACAGGCTTGACTTACAATGAGCAGTTCTTC
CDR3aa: CASSSGTGLTYNEQFF

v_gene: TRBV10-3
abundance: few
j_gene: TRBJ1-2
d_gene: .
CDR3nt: TGTGCCATCAGCGGGGCCGAGGGCTTTGGCTACACCTTC
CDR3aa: CAISGAEGFGYTF

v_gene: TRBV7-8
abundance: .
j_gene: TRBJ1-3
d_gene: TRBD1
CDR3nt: TGTGCCAGCAGCCGGACAGGGACCGCTGGAAACACCATATATTTT
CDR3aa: CASSRTGTAGNTIYF

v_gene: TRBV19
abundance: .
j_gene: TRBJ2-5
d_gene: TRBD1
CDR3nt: TGTGCCAGTAGTATGACAGGGGGTCGCGAGACCCAGTACTTC
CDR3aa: CASSMTGGRETQYF